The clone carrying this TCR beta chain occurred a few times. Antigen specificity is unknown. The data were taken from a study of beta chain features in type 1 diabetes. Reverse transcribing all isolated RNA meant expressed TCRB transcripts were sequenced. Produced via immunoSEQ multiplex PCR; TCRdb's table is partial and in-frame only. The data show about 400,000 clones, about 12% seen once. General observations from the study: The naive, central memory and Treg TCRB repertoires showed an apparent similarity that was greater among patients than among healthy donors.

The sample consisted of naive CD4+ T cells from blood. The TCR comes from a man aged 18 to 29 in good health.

In DNA form, the CDR3 reads TGTGCCAGCAGCGTAGATCACAGGGGATTGAACACTGAAGCTTTCTTT. Its protein product is CASSVDHRGLNTEAFF. This rearrangement joins TRBV9 to TRBJ1-1; 7 bases are a match to TRBD1. After removal of 0 bases from V and 0 bases from J, the junction contained 5 bases not matched to a gene. This CDR3 comprises 16 residues. Germline lookup yields CDR1 SGDLS and CDR2 YYNGEE.